This T cell receptor (beta chain) comes out of a study of T-cell reconstitution after alpha-beta-depleted transplantation in children. This clonotype was detected ten times or more. As yet, its antigen is unknown. One end of the junction varies from germline; a read error may be responsible. Study-wide findings and caveats: At one year after transplant, newly produced T cells mostly accounted for T-cell counts and diversity.

Unique molecular identifiers featured in how the TCRbeta library was prepared. One entry per CDR3 protein results from TCRdb running MiXCR on the PCR reads. The profile covers roughly 500,000 distinct CDR3 sequences, with 10% to 13% appearing a single time and just over 2% taken by the ten largest. The CDR3 extends over 16 amino acids. Germline assignment: CDR1 SSHAT and CDR2 FNYEAQ (reference sequence). The clonotype originates from a child aged 2 to 10 with inherited bone marrow failure, due to receive a stem cell transplant. V and J are TRBV7-7 and TRBJ2-2; TRBD1 agrees at 8 bases. The source was PBMCs, collected before TCRalphabeta/CD19-depleted stem cell transplant. This CDR3 is CASSLQGDRRAGELFF. Here the CDR3 DNA reads TGTGCTAGCAGCCTCCAAGGGGACAGGCGAGCCGGGGAGCTGTTTTTT.